What follows describes a single T cell receptor beta chain. Its antigen remains unidentified. Nothing much larger sits one base from this clone, and base qualities are not available. The cysteine opens and the phenylalanine closes a CDR3 of 12 amino acids. Only the CDR3 part of the read is kept: 36 bases, read in frame from the first base. The CDR1 and CDR2 encoded by the germline V gene are SQVTM and ANQGSEA. Trimming takes 4 bases from V and 4 bases from J, and the germline ends sit 8 bases apart. The library was generated by the immunoSEQ multiplex PCR assay. The multiplex PCR relied on a mix of 60 forward primers for TCR Vbeta segments and 13 reverse primers for TCR Jbeta segments. The CDR3 region of rearranged TCR beta genes was amplified from genomic DNA with a multiplex PCR assay. Amplified TCR beta libraries were sequenced as 87-base-pair reads on the Illumina HiSeq System. Concerning the study's data processing: Across the 666 repertoires, a later analysis counted tens of millions of unique TCR beta chains, 8.5 million to 12 million of which were shared by at least two donors. A nearest-neighbor algorithm error-corrected the raw reads and collapsed the reads into unique sequences, merging closely related sequences to remove PCR and sequencing errors. V, D and J gene segments were assigned by aligning CDR3 sequences to IMGT reference sequences. For a sequence to be retained, at least a six-nucleotide match to both a V gene segment and a J gene segment was required. Rearrangements were classified as productive when the CDR3 lacked stop codons and remained in frame with V and J, and all other rearrangements were classified as non-productive. Following IMGT convention, CDR3 was defined as the stretch from the second conserved V-encoded cysteine up to the conserved J-encoded phenylalanine. The earlier analysis of 500 to 750 of the donors excluded any sequence lacking an unambiguous match to a single V gene segment. In an earlier analysis of roughly 500 of the donors, V segments were called functional above 56.7% productive rearrangements and were called segregating when the between-donor standard deviation exceeded 5%. A statistical classification framework was developed to diagnose cytomegalovirus status using the catalog of TCR beta chain sequences. In a later analysis, V and J genes were assigned by comparing TCR nucleotide sequences against IMGT/GENE-DB human TR gene sequences. Using the TCRdist pipeline, a later analysis assigned CDR3 sequences along with most-parsimonious VDJ recombination scenarios. In a later analysis, each TCR beta chain was defined by its CDR3 amino acid sequence together with its V-gene family, and reads lacking a unique V-gene family were excluded. In a later analysis, nearly 600 highly shared, low-generation-probability nucleotide sequences were removed to address suspected cross-contamination and a sequencing artifact. In a later analysis, a clonal expansion index for each public chain was calculated from normalized within-repertoire ranks of inferred template counts. A later analysis computed generation probabilities with a VDJ recombination model fitted to out-of-frame rearrangements, and checked the results against IGoR. In a later analysis, TCR-TCR, TCR-HLA and TCR-CMV co-occurrence was scored with hypergeometric tests, and a repertoire-size bias correction was applied to TCR pairs. In a later analysis, false discovery rates were estimated by permuting HLA or CMV assignments 20 times. In a later analysis, co-occurring TCRs were grouped using DBSCAN, and TCRdist sequence similarity was added for clustering within HLA-allele-positive subsets. Repertoires with fewer than 30,000 or more than 120,000 public chains were left out of co-occurrence clustering, as were a handful of repertoires with anomalous nucleotide sharing. The immuneACCESS repertoire file appears here via TCRdb, limited to in-frame rearrangements. These files lack a portion of the clones; in checked studies, under half of the deficit traces to unresolved V genes, and the cause of the others is not known. V and J calls and clone size come straight from that table; D and trimming were deduced from the DNA. Across this sample there are more than 100,000 clones, with 65% to 75% seen only once. The ten largest clones add up to roughly 6.3% of the sample.

The record originates from a study of cytomegalovirus exposure and HLA in healthy donors (dated by TCRdb to about 2017). At the level of the whole study: According to an earlier analysis of around 600 of the donors, 150 million to 200 million T cells yielded some 120 million unique TCR beta sequences and approximately 300 Gb of sequence data. Of the roughly 410 genotyped donors, approximately 80% were placed in the genetic ancestry cluster associated with self-reported Caucasian donors. HLA typing covered class I and class II loci at four-digit resolution. In a later genetic analysis, genome-wide SNP genotypes for about three fifths of the 666 donors were used, and that subset was treated as a discovery cohort. The T cell repertoires of 666 subjects were profiled by immunosequencing and related to cytomegalovirus serostatus. In a later analysis, previously published TCR beta repertoires from more than 500 donors were re-analyzed and high-resolution HLA genotyping was added so that TCR occurrence patterns could be studied. The later analysis used no new phenotypic data to find candidate immune exposures, relying instead on TCR beta sequences and their occurrence across donors. Every repertoire in the discovery cohort had been generated on one and the same sequencing platform. Four to six DR-DQ haplotypes were handled as single units for association and clustering, since linkage in the cohort was strong. Alongside the repertoire data, information on donor age, sex, ethnicity and CMV serostatus was compiled. To predict cytomegalovirus infection status, the study brought together high-throughput TCR immunosequencing, statistical association of individual TCRs with disease status, and machine learning. An early release covering roughly 600 HLA-typed donors comprised approximately 300 gigabases of sequencing data and around 85 million unique TCR sequences. An earlier analysis of around 540 of the donors applied high-throughput TCR beta sequencing to assess whether each TCR beta V gene segment acted as functional or pseudogenic. Across approximately 400 genotyped donors of the cohort, an average of approximately 240,000 unique TCR beta nucleotide sequences per donor were sequenced, and roughly 20% of those sequences were non-productive. In addition to the first cohort of approximately 650 subjects, a separate validation cohort of about 120 different subjects was used. The study aimed to test whether signatures of past pathogen exposure could be identified by cataloging public T cell receptors. Typing coverage varied by locus: about 620-630 donors for A, B, C, DRB1 and DQB1; about 520 for DQA1; over 600 for DPA1; roughly 470 for DPB1.

The research as a whole found: The cohort was sequenced for TCR beta chains only, and without alpha or paired-chain data the features that could be detected were limited. In a later analysis, several top co-occurrence clusters were reported to appear linked to parvovirus B19, influenza, CMV and Epstein-Barr virus. The sequencing pipeline was judged likely to have produced a cluster of highly shared sequence variants as a technical artifact. In a later analysis, HLA-associated TCR beta chains showed more clonal expansion and lower generation probabilities than non-associated chains that were equally common. In vitro tests confirmed that a few of the cytomegalovirus-associated TCR beta chains recognize cytomegalovirus antigens. A further reported finding was that TCR beta sequences accurately predicted the HLA-A and HLA-B alleles for most subjects in the first cohort. A later analysis found that TCR association rates varied across HLA loci, with DRB1 alleles showing the most associated TCRs and HLA-C alleles the fewest. An association between a missense DCLRE1C variant and V-gene and J-gene trimming of TCR beta chains was found in a later genetic analysis and replicated in an independent cohort. The study gave a list of about 160 TCR beta chains associated with cytomegalovirus. It was suggested by the authors that the approach could potentially be generalized to other disease states and immunological phenotypes. Strong co-occurrence of HLA alleles, especially DR and DQ, made assigning TCR associations to individual alleles difficult. While some public TCRs were present in many individuals, most TCR sequences turned up only very rarely across donors. Because HLA typing was missing for some donors at each locus, association tests included only the typed subset. Broadly in line with IMGT annotations, most TCR beta V segments showed up in productive rearrangements about 87% or about 30% of the time in an earlier analysis of around 600 of the donors. Correlated functional status among segregating V segments might reflect linkage disequilibrium, but an unknown experimental factor could not be ruled out. According to a later analysis, most CMV-associated TCR beta chains appeared to be HLA-restricted, and the HLA associations seemed to be driven largely by CMV exposure. Sequencing depth was assumed to be roughly uniform across donors in the presence/absence analyses, though that assumption may not hold. The classifier was reported to diagnose cytomegalovirus status with high specificity and sensitivity in both the original and validation cohorts. Around 16 rarely observed V segments, including chromosome 9 orphons, were excluded from the earlier analysis of some 590 of the donors because counts were too low. Immune exposure information for the cohort was limited to CMV serostatus. At a false discovery rate of 0.05, a later analysis linked under 20,000 TCR beta sequences to specific HLA alleles. Some IMGT-functional V segments, including TRBV6-2 and TRBV6-3, could not be told apart with the 87-base-pair reads, so those segments were excluded. In a later genetic analysis, fewer N-insertions in productive TCRs were reported among donors in an Asian-associated ancestry cluster than the roughly 640-donor mean.

The cohort comprised under 700 healthy bone marrow donors. All cohort members were sampled while nominally healthy, although unrecorded immune exposures were likely present. The donor was CMV seropositive and was included in the group of about 290 seropositive cohort members. Every donor gave a peripheral blood sample, and the peripheral blood mononuclear cells from that sample were used for TCR beta sequencing. Genomic DNA was extracted from the blood cell samples with the Qiagen DNeasy Blood Extraction Kit. The rearrangement combines TRBV29-1 with TRBJ1-3, with the D gene not confidently named. The clonotype was recovered from a woman aged 45-65 years in good health and CMV-seropositive. The sequenced sample consisted of PBMCs. The bases read TGCAGCGTTGGCACAAACGGAAACACCATATATTTT. Its product reads: CSVGTNGNTIYF.